What follows is one T cell receptor (beta chain) and its context. What it recognizes is unknown. This entry belongs to a study of shared clonotypes between healthy human individuals. Study-wide points: The study drew on few donors, limiting represented genetic and exposure-history diversity. Non-shared clonotypes showed lower generation probabilities than clonotypes common to all four donors. About 5% was the fraction of naive CD4 clonotypes found shared across a few donors.

Naive CD8 cells comprised CD45RO-negative, CCR7-positively selected cells, excluding terminally differentiated effector memory CD45RA+ cells. Assay used: immunoSEQ multiplex PCR; TCRdb lists only in-frame clones, some missing. The sample records around 620,000 clones, 85% to 95% being singletons. The CDR3 extends over 17 amino acids. Losses at the gene ends were 3 bases for V and 7 bases for J; bases not matched to a gene: 9. Germline-derived CDR1 and CDR2 are LNHNV and YYDKDF (reference sequence). This TCR came from a woman aged 30 to 39 in good health. The sequenced sample was naive CD8+ T cells sorted from blood. This sequence joins TRBV15 and TRBJ1-6, with 10 bases matching TRBD1. This chain's CDR3 is CATSRPEGTGENSPLHF. CDR3 in DNA: TGTGCCACCAGCAGGCCCGAAGGGACAGGGGAGAATTCACCCCTCCACTTT.